The clone carrying this TCR beta chain was seen at least ten times. Amplification of TCR beta CDR3 regions used RNA transcripts. RT-PCR in the first round used HTBI primers; a second-round multiplex PCR followed. TCRdb called the multiplex PCR reads again in MiXCR, with one record for every CDR3 protein. This sample has nearly 400,000 distinct CDR3 sequences, with about 16% found just once. This record comes from a study of Graves' ophthalmopathy and Graves' hyperthyroidism. This CDR3 has 14 amino acids. The germline CDR1 and CDR2 sequences are MNHEY and SVGEGT. After removal of 5 bases from V and 6 bases from J, the junction contained 7 bases not matched to a gene.

Sequenced: peripheral blood. The chain is built from TRBV6-2 or TRBV6-3 and TRBJ1-5, with 7 nucleotides matching TRBD1. This clonotype originated in a woman aged 18-29 years with Graves' ophthalmopathy. The DNA of the CDR3 is TGTGCCAGCAGTCCCGGGACAGCAGGTCAGCCCCAGCATTTT. Translated, it gives CASSPGTAGQPQHF.